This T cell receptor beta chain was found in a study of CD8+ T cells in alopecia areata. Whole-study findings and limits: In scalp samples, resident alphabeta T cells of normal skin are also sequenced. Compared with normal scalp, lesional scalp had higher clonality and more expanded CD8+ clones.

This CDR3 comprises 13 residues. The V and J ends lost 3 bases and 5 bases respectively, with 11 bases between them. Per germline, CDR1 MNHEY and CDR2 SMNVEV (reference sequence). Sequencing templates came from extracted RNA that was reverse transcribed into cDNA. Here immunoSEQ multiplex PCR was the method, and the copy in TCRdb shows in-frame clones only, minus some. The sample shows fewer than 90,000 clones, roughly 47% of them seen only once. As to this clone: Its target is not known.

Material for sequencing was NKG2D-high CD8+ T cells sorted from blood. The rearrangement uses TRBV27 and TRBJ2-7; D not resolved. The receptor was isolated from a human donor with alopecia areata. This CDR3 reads CASSFIPPNEQYF. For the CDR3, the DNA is TGTGCCAGCAGTTTCATCCCCCCCAACGAGCAGTACTTC.